These T cell receptor beta chains were read from a single sample in a study of T-cell reconstitution after alpha-beta-depleted transplantation in children. TCRdb processed the PCR reads anew with MiXCR; each CDR3 protein has one entry. The sample includes about 610,000 distinct CDR3 sequences, over 20% of them seen just once. Here the sequenced sample was PBMCs, taken before TCRalphabeta/CD19-depleted stem cell transplant. All receptors come from a boy in the first two years of life with Wiskott-Aldrich syndrome, due to receive a stem cell transplant. Each CDR3 is given with its conserved first and last residue. A D gene is named only where the DNA matches it firmly. Not every row has a clone size; where given, it reads once, few, many or a size class.

v_call: TRBV30
d_call: .
clone_size: .
j_call: TRBJ2-1
cdr3_aa: CAEGQHFYPLSSYNEQFF

v_call: TRBV5-6
d_call: .
clone_size: once
j_call: TRBJ2-1
cdr3_aa: CASSSVWNEQFF

v_call: TRBV9
d_call: TRBD2
clone_size: .
j_call: TRBJ2-5
cdr3_aa: CASSVGGLAGVETQYF

v_call: TRBV20-1
d_call: .
clone_size: .
j_call: TRBJ2-7
cdr3_aa: CSAKVDRGPEQYF

v_call: TRBV5-1
d_call: TRBD2
clone_size: .
j_call: TRBJ2-5
cdr3_aa: CASSLLLAGEQETQYF

v_call: TRBV2
d_call: .
clone_size: few
j_call: TRBJ2-1
cdr3_aa: CASRGRSYNEQFF

v_call: TRBV6-1
d_call: TRBD1
clone_size: .
j_call: TRBJ1-6
cdr3_aa: CASRGQYNSPLHF

v_call: TRBV20-1
d_call: TRBD1
clone_size: .
j_call: TRBJ1-5
cdr3_aa: CSATGQGPSNQPQHF

v_call: TRBV29-1
d_call: .
clone_size: few
j_call: TRBJ2-4
cdr3_aa: CSVEGLAKNIQYF

v_call: TRBV6-1
d_call: .
clone_size: few
j_call: TRBJ2-6
cdr3_aa: CASREGTPRTRSGANVLTF

v_call: TRBV24-1
d_call: TRBD2
clone_size: .
j_call: TRBJ2-5
cdr3_aa: CATSDPGLAGASETQYF

v_call: TRBV5-1
d_call: TRBD2
clone_size: .
j_call: TRBJ2-1
cdr3_aa: CASSGEGLYNEQFF

v_call: TRBV5-1
d_call: .
clone_size: few
j_call: TRBJ1-5
cdr3_aa: CASSLTGHGQPQHF

v_call: TRBV5-1
d_call: TRBD2
clone_size: few
j_call: TRBJ2-7
cdr3_aa: CASSWGLAYEQYF

v_call: TRBV12-3/TRBV12-4
d_call: .
clone_size: .
j_call: TRBJ1-6
cdr3_aa: CASSLYGANNSPLHF

v_call: TRBV6-5
d_call: TRBD2
clone_size: .
j_call: TRBJ2-7
cdr3_aa: CASSFGLAGGPGYEQYF

v_call: TRBV12-3/TRBV12-4
d_call: .
clone_size: .
j_call: TRBJ2-2
cdr3_aa: CASTPVFGELFF

v_call: TRBV27
d_call: TRBD2
clone_size: .
j_call: TRBJ2-5
cdr3_aa: CASSSMTSGRSQETQYF

v_call: TRBV15
d_call: .
clone_size: .
j_call: TRBJ2-1
cdr3_aa: CATSRDVGLFEQFF

v_call: TRBV3-1
d_call: TRBD2
clone_size: .
j_call: TRBJ2-7
cdr3_aa: CASSQDTFLAGYYEQYF

v_call: TRBV6-5
d_call: .
clone_size: once
j_call: TRBJ2-1
cdr3_aa: CASSYSPSDSSYNEQFF

v_call: TRBV5-5
d_call: TRBD2
clone_size: .
j_call: TRBJ2-5
cdr3_aa: CASSFSIAGGRETQYF

v_call: TRBV6-5
d_call: .
clone_size: few
j_call: TRBJ2-2
cdr3_aa: CASSSMARWGKGNTGELFF

v_call: TRBV6-1
d_call: .
clone_size: once
j_call: TRBJ2-1
cdr3_aa: CASSAVGTYNEQFF

v_call: TRBV29-1
d_call: .
clone_size: few
j_call: TRBJ2-3
cdr3_aa: CSVEGSSLSTDTQYF

v_call: TRBV5-1
d_call: .
clone_size: few
j_call: TRBJ2-7
cdr3_aa: CASRVEQADEQYF

v_call: TRBV6-5
d_call: .
clone_size: .
j_call: TRBJ2-3
cdr3_aa: CASSYSGRISTDTQYF

v_call: TRBV20-1
d_call: .
clone_size: few
j_call: TRBJ2-3
cdr3_aa: CSASASVDTQYF

v_call: TRBV30
d_call: .
clone_size: .
j_call: TRBJ2-3
cdr3_aa: CAWSVRRHTQYF

v_call: TRBV20-1
d_call: TRBD1
clone_size: few
j_call: TRBJ2-1
cdr3_aa: CSAATGTGAYNEQFF

v_call: TRBV29-1
d_call: TRBD2
clone_size: .
j_call: TRBJ2-1
cdr3_aa: CSAERLPGLAGGRSGSYNEQFF

v_call: TRBV20-1
d_call: TRBD2
clone_size: .
j_call: TRBJ2-3
cdr3_aa: CSIAGVQADTQYF

v_call: TRBV13
d_call: TRBD1
clone_size: few
j_call: TRBJ2-2
cdr3_aa: CASSLGQRINTGELFF

v_call: TRBV10-3
d_call: TRBD1
clone_size: .
j_call: TRBJ2-7
cdr3_aa: CATGQYEQYF

v_call: TRBV29-1
d_call: .
clone_size: few
j_call: TRBJ2-2
cdr3_aa: CSGGYTGELFF

v_call: TRBV5-1
d_call: .
clone_size: few
j_call: TRBJ2-7
cdr3_aa: CASSLGFGGGRYEQYF

v_call: TRBV11-1
d_call: .
clone_size: few
j_call: TRBJ2-1
cdr3_aa: CASTETGRRYNEQFF

v_call: TRBV5-5
d_call: TRBD2
clone_size: many
j_call: TRBJ2-7
cdr3_aa: CASSPRAGDYEQYF

v_call: TRBV5-1
d_call: TRBD1
clone_size: few
j_call: TRBJ2-3
cdr3_aa: CASSLGTGRADTQYF

v_call: TRBV5-1
d_call: TRBD2
clone_size: .
j_call: TRBJ2-7
cdr3_aa: CASSLTSGSAEQYF

v_call: TRBV5-1
d_call: .
clone_size: once
j_call: TRBJ2-3
cdr3_aa: CASRGQDTQYF

v_call: TRBV7-7
d_call: TRBD1
clone_size: .
j_call: TRBJ2-5
cdr3_aa: CASSSLGQGKTQYF

v_call: TRBV2
d_call: TRBD2
clone_size: .
j_call: TRBJ2-1
cdr3_aa: CASSAPFAGDPDGSYNEQFF

v_call: TRBV11-2
d_call: TRBD1
clone_size: many
j_call: TRBJ1-1
cdr3_aa: CASSRGTGVSEAFF

v_call: TRBV29-1
d_call: .
clone_size: few
j_call: TRBJ2-3
cdr3_aa: CSVPVWGFPTDTQYF

v_call: TRBV9
d_call: TRBD1
clone_size: few
j_call: TRBJ2-2
cdr3_aa: CASSYTGTGTGELFF

v_call: TRBV12-3/TRBV12-4
d_call: TRBD2
clone_size: few
j_call: TRBJ2-2
cdr3_aa: CASSLAGTRVFGGNTGELFF

v_call: TRBV10-2
d_call: TRBD2
clone_size: .
j_call: TRBJ2-7
cdr3_aa: CASSPLAGGLLGYEQYF

v_call: TRBV10-3
d_call: .
clone_size: few
j_call: TRBJ1-1
cdr3_aa: CAISEWQVRDTEAFF

v_call: TRBV28
d_call: TRBD1
clone_size: few
j_call: TRBJ2-5
cdr3_aa: CASSLPGQGRETQYF

v_call: TRBV7-2
d_call: TRBD2
clone_size: few
j_call: TRBJ2-3
cdr3_aa: CASSLVASGRAVDTQYF

v_call: TRBV4-1
d_call: .
clone_size: .
j_call: TRBJ1-1
cdr3_aa: CASSQDPQRAEAFF